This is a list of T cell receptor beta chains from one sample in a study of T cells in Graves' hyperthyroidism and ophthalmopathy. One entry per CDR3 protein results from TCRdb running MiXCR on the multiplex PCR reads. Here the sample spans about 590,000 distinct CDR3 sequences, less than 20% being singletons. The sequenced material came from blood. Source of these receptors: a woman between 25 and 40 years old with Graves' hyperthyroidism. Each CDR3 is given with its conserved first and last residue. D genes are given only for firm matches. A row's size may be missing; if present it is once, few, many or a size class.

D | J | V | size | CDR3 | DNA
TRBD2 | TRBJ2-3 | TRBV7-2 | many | CASSPGLAGGTFGTDTQYF | TGTGCCAGCAGCCCGGGGTTAGCGGGAGGCACCTTCGGCACAGATACGCAGTATTTT
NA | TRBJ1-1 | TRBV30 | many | CAWSDSGEAFF | TGTGCCTGGAGTGACTCAGGGGAAGCTTTCTTT
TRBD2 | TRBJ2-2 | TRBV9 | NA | CASSAGRGYNTGELFF | TGTGCCAGCAGTGCCGGGAGGGGCTACAACACCGGGGAGCTGTTTTTT
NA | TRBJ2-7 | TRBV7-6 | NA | CASSRDSPSSYEQYF | TGTGCCAGCAGCAGAGATTCCCCGAGCTCCTACGAGCAGTACTTC
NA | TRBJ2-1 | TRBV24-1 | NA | CATSDGGSGLRSSYNEQFF | TGTGCCACCAGTGATGGTGGCTCCGGACTCCGCAGCTCCTACAATGAGCAGTTCTTC
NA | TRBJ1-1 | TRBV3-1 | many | CASSQATLNTEAFF | TGTGCCAGCAGCCAAGCTACTTTGAACACTGAAGCTTTCTTT
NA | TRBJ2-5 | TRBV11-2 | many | CASSPTPDLGTQYF | TGTGCCAGCAGCCCAACCCCCGATTTAGGGACCCAGTACTTC
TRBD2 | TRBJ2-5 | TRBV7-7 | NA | CASSLGGSYQETQYF | TGTGCTAGCAGCTTAGGCGGGAGTTACCAAGAGACCCAGTACTTC
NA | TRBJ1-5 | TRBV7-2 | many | CASSLGGGRDSNQPQHF | TGTGCCAGCAGCTTAGGTGGTGGCAGGGACAGCAATCAGCCCCAGCATTTT
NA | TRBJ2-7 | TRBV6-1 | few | CATTLFHGTSIRQQYF | TGTGCCACCACCCTCTTCCACGGGACCAGCATTAGGCAGCAGTACTTC
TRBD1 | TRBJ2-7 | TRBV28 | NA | CASSSQGARYEQYF | TGTGCCAGCAGTTCACAGGGGGCGAGGTACGAGCAGTACTTC
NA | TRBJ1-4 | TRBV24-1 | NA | CATSVPGPRSEKLFF | TGTGCCACCAGTGTACCGGGCCCCAGGAGTGAAAAACTGTTTTTT
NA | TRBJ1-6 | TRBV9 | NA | CASSPGMSPLHF | TGTGCCAGCAGCCCTGGGATGTCACCCCTCCACTTT
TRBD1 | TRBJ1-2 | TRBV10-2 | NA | CASRQGEAGYTF | TGCGCCAGCAGACAGGGGGAAGCGGGCTACACCTTC
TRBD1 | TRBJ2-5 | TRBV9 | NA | CASSLGQAPETQYF | TGTGCCAGCAGCTTAGGACAGGCCCCTGAGACCCAGTACTTC
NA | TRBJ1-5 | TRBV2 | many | CASSRLDDPNQPQHF | TGTGCCAGCAGTCGCTTAGATGACCCAAATCAGCCCCAGCATTTT
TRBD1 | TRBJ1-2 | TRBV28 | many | CASRSPGQGNYGYTF | TGTGCCAGCAGAAGTCCGGGACAGGGCAACTATGGCTACACCTTC
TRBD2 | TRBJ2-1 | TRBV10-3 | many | CAISKTSAQGINEQFF | TGTGCCATCAGTAAGACTAGCGCTCAGGGGATCAATGAGCAGTTCTTC
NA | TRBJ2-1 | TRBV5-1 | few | CASSYGGDSYNEQFF | TGCGCCAGCAGCTATGGGGGGGACAGTTACAATGAGCAGTTCTTC
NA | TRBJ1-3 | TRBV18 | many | CASSPDSRSGNTIYF | TGTGCCAGCTCACCGGACAGTCGATCCGGAAACACCATATATTTT
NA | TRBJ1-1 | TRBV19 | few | CASSISRVNTEAFF | TGTGCCAGTAGTATAAGCCGGGTTAACACTGAAGCTTTCTTT
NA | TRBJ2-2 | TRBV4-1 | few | CASSQGGGLSGTGELFF | TGCGCCAGCAGCCAAGGAGGCGGACTCTCGGGCACCGGGGAGCTGTTTTTT
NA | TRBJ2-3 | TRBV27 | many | CASKGADTQYF | TGTGCCAGCAAGGGGGCAGATACGCAGTATTTT
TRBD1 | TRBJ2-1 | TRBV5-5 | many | CASSTSGQGYNEQFF | TGTGCCAGCAGCACATCGGGACAGGGTTACAATGAGCAGTTCTTC
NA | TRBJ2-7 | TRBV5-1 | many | CASSFLNTYEQYF | TGCGCCAGCAGCTTTTTGAATACCTACGAGCAGTACTTC
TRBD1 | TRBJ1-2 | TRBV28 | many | CASNNRGLGGYTF | TGTGCCAGCAATAACAGGGGGCTCGGTGGCTACACCTTC
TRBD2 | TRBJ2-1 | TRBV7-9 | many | CASSRGLAPDNEQFF | TGTGCCAGCAGCCGGGGACTAGCGCCGGACAATGAGCAGTTCTTC
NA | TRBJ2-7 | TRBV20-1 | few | CSADGRGAYEQYF | TGCAGTGCTGACGGGCGGGGAGCCTACGAGCAGTACTTC
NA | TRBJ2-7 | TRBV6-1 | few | CASGIRASKGYEQYF | TGTGCCAGCGGAATTCGGGCTAGCAAGGGGTACGAGCAGTACTTC
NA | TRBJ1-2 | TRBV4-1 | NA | CASSQPQGGGRNYGYTF | TGCGCCAGCAGCCAACCACAAGGGGGGGGACGGAACTATGGCTACACCTTC
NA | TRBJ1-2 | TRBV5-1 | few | CASSVLGGWGPRPYGYTF | TGCGCCAGCAGCGTACTTGGAGGATGGGGGCCCCGGCCCTATGGCTACACCTTC
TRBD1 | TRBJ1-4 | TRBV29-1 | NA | CSVEAGTGEEKLFF | TGCAGCGTTGAAGCGGGCACAGGGGAGGAAAAACTGTTTTTT
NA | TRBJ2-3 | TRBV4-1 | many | CASSQDRMLYTDTQYF | TGCGCCAGCAGCCAAGATCGGATGCTTTACACAGATACGCAGTATTTT
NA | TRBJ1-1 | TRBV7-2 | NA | CASSLVMGGTEAFF | TGTGCCAGCAGCTTAGTCATGGGGGGCACTGAAGCTTTCTTT
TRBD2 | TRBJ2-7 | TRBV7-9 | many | CASSRSGSSYEQYF | TGTGCCAGCAGCCGTAGCGGGAGCTCCTACGAGCAGTACTTC
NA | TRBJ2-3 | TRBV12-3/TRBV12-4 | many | CASSSYEGIGDTQYF | TGTGCCAGCAGCTCTTATGAGGGGATTGGGGATACGCAGTATTTT
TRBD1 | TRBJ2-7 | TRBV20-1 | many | CSARDLDRVYEQYF | TGCAGTGCTAGGGACTTGGACAGGGTTTACGAGCAGTACTTC
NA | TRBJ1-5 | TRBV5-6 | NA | CASSLAQGWQPQHF | TGTGCCAGCAGCTTGGCGCAGGGATGGCAGCCCCAGCATTTT
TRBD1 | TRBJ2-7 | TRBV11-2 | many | CASSYWTGAFYEQYF | TGTGCCAGCAGCTACTGGACAGGGGCGTTCTACGAGCAGTACTTC
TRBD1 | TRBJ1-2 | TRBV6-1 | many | CASSEAGTGVWGYTF | TGTGCCAGCAGTGAAGCCGGGACAGGGGTTTGGGGCTACACCTTC
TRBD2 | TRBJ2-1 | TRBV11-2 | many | CASSFALAEPYNEQFF | TGTGCCAGCAGCTTTGCACTAGCGGAGCCCTACAATGAGCAGTTCTTC
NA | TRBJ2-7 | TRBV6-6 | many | CASSYEPDSSYEQYF | TGTGCCAGCAGTTACGAACCGGACAGTTCCTACGAGCAGTACTTC
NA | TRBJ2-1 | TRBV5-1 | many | CASSPDYPNNEQFF | TGCGCCAGCAGCCCGGACTACCCAAACAATGAGCAGTTCTTC
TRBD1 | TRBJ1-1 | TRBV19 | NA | CASSIYGDRMNTEAFF | TGTGCCAGTAGTATATATGGGGACAGGATGAACACTGAAGCTTTCTTT
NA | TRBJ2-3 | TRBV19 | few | CASSVPIGASTDTQYF | TGTGCCAGTAGTGTCCCTATCGGGGCTAGCACAGATACGCAGTATTTT
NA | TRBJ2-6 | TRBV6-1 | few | CASTGQSGANVLTF | TGTGCCAGCACGGGGCAATCAGGGGCCAACGTCCTGACTTTC
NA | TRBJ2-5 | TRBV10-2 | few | CASSERQEPQETQYF | TGCGCCAGCAGTGAGCGGCAGGAGCCTCAGGAGACCCAGTACTTC
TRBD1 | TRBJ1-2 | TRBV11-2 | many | CASSLAPTGDYGYTF | TGTGCCAGCAGCTTAGCCCCGACAGGGGACTATGGCTACACCTTC
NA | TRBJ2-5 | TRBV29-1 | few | CSGARTIPVETQYF | TGCAGCGGGGCGCGGACTATTCCCGTGGAGACCCAGTACTTC
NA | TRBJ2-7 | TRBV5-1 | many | CASSERTSSYEQYF | TGCGCCAGCAGCGAGCGGACCAGCTCCTACGAGCAGTACTTC
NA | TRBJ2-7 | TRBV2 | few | CASSDAGFYEQYF | TGTGCCAGCAGTGATGCAGGCTTCTACGAGCAGTACTTC
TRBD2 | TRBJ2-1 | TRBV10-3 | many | CATGLADDNEQFF | TGTGCCACCGGACTAGCGGACGACAATGAGCAGTTCTTC
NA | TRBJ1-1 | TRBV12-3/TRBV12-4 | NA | CASSGRAEAFF | TGTGCCAGCAGTGGGAGAGCTGAAGCTTTCTTT
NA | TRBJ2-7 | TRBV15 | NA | CATSRGTSPQVYEQYF | TGTGCCACCAGCAGAGGGACCAGTCCGCAGGTTTACGAGCAGTACTTC